This T cell receptor beta chain was retrieved from a study of T cell changes during pregnancy in multiple sclerosis. CDR1 LNHNV and CDR2 YYDKDF come from the germline V gene (reference sequence). J was trimmed by 1 base and V by 3 bases; bases with no gene match: 2. The CDR3 runs to 15 residues. The method was immunoSEQ multiplex PCR; TCRdb's version includes in-frame clones alone and lacks a portion of them. The sample holds around 47,000 clones, 85% to 95% seen once. The sample here was CD8+ T cells from peripheral blood mononuclear cells, taken in the first trimester of pregnancy. The origin of this receptor is a female donor with multiple sclerosis, enrolled in a pregnancy study. The chain couples TRBV15 to TRBJ2-3, with 9 bases lining up with TRBD2. CDR3 sequence: CATSRRTSGTDTQYF. For the CDR3, the DNA is TGTGCCACCAGCAGGCGGACTAGCGGCACAGATACGCAGTATTTT.